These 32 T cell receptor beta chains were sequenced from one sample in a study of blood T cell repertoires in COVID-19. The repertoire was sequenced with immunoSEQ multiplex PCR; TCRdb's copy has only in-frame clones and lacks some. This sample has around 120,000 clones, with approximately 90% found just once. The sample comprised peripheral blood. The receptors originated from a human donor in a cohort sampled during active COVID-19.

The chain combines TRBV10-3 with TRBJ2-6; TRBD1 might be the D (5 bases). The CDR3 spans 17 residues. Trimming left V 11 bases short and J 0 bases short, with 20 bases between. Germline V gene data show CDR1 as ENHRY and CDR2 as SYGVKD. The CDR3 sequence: CAPPGPGQSSGANVLTF. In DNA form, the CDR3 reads TGTGCCCCCCCGGGTCCAGGGCAAAGCTCTGGGGCCAACGTCCTGACTTTC.

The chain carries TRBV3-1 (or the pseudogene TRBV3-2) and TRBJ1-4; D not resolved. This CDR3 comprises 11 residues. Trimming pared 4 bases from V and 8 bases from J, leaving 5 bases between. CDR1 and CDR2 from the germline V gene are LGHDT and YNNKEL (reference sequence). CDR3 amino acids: CASSPGEKLFF. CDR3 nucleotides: TGTGCCAGCAGCCCCGGGGAAAAACTGTTTTTT.

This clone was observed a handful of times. The CDR3 reads CASSERTGYRLHEQYF. CDR3 DNA: TGCGCCAGCAGCGAACGGACAGGTTACAGACTCCACGAGCAGTACTTC. This chain connects TRBV5-1 to TRBJ2-7; TRBD1 matches at 7 bases. Germline CDR1 reads SGHRS; CDR2 reads YFSETQ. The V and J ends lost 4 bases and 5 bases, in that order; junction bases with no gene match: 15. The CDR3 loop spans 16 amino acids.

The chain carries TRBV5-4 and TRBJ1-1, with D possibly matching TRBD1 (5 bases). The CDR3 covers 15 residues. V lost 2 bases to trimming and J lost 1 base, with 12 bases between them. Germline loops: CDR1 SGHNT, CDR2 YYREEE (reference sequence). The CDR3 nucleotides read TGTGCCAGCAGCTTCCTCCCTGACAGGAACACTGAAGCTTTCTTT. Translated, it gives CASSFLPDRNTEAFF. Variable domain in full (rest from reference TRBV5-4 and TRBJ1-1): ETGVTQSPTHLIKTRGQQVTLRCSSQSGHNTVSWYQQALGQGPQFIFQYYREEENGRGNFPPRFSGLQFPNYSSELNVNALELDDSALYLCASSFLPDRNTEAFFGQGTRLTVV.

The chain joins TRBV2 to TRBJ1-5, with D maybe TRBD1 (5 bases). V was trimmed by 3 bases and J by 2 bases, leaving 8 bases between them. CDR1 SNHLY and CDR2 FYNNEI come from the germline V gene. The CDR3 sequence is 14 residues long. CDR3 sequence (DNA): TGTGCCAGCAGTGATATCAGGGGCAATCAGCCCCAGCATTTT. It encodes CASSDIRGNQPQHF.

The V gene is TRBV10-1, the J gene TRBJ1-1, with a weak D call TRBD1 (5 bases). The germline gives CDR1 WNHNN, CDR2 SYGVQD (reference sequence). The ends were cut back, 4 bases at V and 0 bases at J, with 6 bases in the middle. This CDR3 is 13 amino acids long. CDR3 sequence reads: CASSAGMNTEAFF. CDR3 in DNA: TGCGCCAGCAGTGCAGGGATGAACACTGAAGCTTTCTTT.

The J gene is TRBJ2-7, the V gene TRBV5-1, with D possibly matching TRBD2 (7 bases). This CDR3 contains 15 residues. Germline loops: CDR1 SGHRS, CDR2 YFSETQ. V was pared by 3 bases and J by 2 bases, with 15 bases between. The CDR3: CASSSSGTSTYEQYF. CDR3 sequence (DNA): TGCGCCAGCAGCTCGAGCGGGACATCGACCTACGAGCAGTACTTC.

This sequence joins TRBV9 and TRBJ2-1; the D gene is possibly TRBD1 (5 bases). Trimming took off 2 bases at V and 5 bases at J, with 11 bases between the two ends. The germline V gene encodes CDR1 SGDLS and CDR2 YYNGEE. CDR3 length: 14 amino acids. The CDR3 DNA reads TGTGCCAGCAGCGTCTTCGGACAAGACAATGAGCAGTTCTTC. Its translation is CASSVFGQDNEQFF.

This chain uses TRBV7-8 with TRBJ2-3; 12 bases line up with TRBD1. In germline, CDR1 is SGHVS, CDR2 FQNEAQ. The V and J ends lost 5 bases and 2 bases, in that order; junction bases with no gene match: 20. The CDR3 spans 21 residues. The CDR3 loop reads CASSPTRDRGPGGPFTDTQYF. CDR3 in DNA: TGTGCCAGCAGCCCGACCCGGGACAGGGGGCCGGGGGGCCCTTTCACAGATACGCAGTATTTT.

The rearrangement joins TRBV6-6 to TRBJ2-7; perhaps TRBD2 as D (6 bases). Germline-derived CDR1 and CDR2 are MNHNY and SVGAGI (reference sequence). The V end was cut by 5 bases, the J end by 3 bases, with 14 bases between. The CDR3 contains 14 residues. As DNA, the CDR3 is TGTGCCAGCAGTCGAACCGGGGGTAACTACGAGCAGTACTTC. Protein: CASSRTGGNYEQYF.

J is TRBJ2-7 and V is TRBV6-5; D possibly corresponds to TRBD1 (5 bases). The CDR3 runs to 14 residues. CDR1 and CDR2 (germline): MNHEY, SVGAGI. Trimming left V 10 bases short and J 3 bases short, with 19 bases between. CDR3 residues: CATAPQVTYYEQYF. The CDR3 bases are TGTGCCACCGCCCCACAGGTCACCTACTACGAGCAGTACTTC.

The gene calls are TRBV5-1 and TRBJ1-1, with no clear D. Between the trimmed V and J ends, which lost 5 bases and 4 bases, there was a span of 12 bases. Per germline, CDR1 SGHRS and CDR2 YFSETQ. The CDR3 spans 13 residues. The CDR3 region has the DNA TGCGCCAGCAGTTTTGAGCGGGGCACTGAAGCTTTCTTT. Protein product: CASSFERGTEAFF.

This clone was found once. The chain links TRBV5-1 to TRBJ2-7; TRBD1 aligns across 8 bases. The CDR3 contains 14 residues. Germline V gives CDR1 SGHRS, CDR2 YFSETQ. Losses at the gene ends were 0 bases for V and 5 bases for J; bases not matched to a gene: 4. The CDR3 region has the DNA TGCGCCAGCAGCTTGGCCCCAGGGGGCAACGAGCAGTACTTC. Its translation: CASSLAPGGNEQYF.

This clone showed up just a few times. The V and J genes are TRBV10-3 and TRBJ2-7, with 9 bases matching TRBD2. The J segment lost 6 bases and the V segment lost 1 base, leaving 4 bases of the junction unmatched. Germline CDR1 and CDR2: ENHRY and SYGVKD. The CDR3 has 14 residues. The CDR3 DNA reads TGTGCCATCAGTGAGTTAGGGCGGGAGGGCGAGCAGTACTTC. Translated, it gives CAISELGREGEQYF.

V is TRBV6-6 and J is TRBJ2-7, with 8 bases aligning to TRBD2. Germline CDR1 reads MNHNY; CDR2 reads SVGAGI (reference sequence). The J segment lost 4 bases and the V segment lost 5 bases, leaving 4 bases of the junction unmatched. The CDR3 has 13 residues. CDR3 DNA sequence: TGTGCCAGCAGTCGGGAGGGAGGATACGAGCAGTACTTC. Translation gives CASSREGGYEQYF.

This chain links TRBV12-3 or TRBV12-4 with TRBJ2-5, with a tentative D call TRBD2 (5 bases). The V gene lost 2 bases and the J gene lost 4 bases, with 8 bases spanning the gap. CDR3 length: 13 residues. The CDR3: CASSLPGSETQYF. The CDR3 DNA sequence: TGTGCCAGCAGTTTACCGGGGTCAGAGACCCAGTACTTC.

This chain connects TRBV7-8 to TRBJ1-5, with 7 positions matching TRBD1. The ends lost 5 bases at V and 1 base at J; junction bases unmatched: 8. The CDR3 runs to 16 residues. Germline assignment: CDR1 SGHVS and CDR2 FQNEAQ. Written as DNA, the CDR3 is TGTGCCAGCAGCCAACGCCAGGGGGAGAGCAATCAGCCCCAGCATTTT. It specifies CASSQRQGESNQPQHF.

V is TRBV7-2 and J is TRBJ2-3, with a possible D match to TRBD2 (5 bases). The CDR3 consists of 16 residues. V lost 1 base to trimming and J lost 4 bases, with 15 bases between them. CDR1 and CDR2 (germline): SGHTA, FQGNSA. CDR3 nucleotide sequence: TGTGCCAGCAGCTTAGGACGCGGGTCGAAGGCAGATACGCAGTATTTT. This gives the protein CASSLGRGSKADTQYF.

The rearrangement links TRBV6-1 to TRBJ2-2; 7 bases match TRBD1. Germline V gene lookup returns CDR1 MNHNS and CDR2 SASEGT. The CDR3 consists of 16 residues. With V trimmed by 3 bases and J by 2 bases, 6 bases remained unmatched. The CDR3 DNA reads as TGTGCCAGCAGTGACCCCCGGGACAGAAACACCGGGGAGCTGTTTTTT. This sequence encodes CASSDPRDRNTGELFF.

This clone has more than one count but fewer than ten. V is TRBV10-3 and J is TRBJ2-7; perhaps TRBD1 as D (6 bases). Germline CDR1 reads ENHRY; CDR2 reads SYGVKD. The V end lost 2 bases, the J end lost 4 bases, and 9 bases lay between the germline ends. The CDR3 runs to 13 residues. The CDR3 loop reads CAISETGSYEQYF. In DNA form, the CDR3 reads TGTGCCATCAGTGAGACAGGGTCGTACGAGCAGTACTTC.

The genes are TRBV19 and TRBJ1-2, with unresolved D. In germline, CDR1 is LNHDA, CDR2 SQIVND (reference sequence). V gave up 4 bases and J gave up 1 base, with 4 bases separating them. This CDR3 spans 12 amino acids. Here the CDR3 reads CASSNYNYGYTF. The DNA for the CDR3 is TGTGCCAGTAGTAACTATAACTATGGCTACACCTTC.

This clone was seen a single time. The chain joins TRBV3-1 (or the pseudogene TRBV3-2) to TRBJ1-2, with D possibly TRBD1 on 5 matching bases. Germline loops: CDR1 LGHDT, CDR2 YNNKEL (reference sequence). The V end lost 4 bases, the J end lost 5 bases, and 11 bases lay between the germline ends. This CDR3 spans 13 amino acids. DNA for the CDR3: TGTGCCAGCAGCCTCCAGCAGGGTTATGGCTACACCTTC. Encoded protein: CASSLQQGYGYTF.

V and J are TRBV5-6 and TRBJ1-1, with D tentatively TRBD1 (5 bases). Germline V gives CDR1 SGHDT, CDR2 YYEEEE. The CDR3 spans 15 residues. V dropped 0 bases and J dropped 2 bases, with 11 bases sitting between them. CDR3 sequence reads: CASSLAQGLNTEAFF. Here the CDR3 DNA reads TGTGCCAGCAGCTTGGCTCAGGGATTAAACACTGAAGCTTTCTTT.

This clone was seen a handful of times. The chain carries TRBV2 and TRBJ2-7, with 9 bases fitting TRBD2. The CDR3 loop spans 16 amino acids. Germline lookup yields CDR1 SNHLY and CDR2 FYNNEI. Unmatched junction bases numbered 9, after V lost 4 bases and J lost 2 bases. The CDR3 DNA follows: TGTGCCAGCAGTGCGACCCTAGCGGGACCGACCTACGAGCAGTACTTC. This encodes CASSATLAGPTYEQYF.

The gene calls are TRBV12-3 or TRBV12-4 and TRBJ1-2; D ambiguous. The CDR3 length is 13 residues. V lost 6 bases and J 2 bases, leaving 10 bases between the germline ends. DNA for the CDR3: TGTGCCAGCAGGTATTCGGGGAACTATGGCTACACCTTC. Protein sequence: CASRYSGNYGYTF.

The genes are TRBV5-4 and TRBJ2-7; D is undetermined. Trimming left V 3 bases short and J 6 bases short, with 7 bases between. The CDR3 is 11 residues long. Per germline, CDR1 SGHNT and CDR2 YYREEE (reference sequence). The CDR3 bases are TGTGCCAGCAGCTCAAGAGGCGAGCAGTACTTC. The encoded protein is CASSSRGEQYF.

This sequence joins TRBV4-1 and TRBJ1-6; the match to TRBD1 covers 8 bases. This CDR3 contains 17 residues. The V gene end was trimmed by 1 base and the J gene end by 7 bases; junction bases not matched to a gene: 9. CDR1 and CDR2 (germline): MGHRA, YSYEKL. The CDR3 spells CASSQASWTGTNSPLHF. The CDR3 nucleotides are TGCGCCAGCAGCCAAGCATCTTGGACAGGGACCAATTCACCCCTCCACTTT.

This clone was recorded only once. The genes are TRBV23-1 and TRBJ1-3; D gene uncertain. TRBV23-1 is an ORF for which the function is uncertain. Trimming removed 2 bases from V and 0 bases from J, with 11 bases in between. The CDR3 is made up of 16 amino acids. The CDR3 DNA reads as TGCGCCAGCAGTCAAGGTCCTCCGAGCTCTGGAAACACCATATATTTT. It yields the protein CASSQGPPSSGNTIYF.

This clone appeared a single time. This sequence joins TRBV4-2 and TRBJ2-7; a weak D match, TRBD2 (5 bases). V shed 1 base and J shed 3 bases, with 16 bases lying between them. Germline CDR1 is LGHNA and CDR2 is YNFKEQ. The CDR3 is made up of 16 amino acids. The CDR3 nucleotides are TGTGCCAGCAGCCAAGTCTCCGGGGAAGTTATCTACGAGCAGTACTTC. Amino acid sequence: CASSQVSGEVIYEQYF.

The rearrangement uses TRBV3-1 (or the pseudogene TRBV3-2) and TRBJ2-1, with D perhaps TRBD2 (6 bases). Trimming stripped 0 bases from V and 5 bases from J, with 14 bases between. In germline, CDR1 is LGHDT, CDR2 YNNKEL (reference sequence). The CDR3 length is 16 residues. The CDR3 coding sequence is TGTGCCAGCAGCCAAGAGCCGGGAGAAGGGGACAATGAGCAGTTCTTC. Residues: CASSQEPGEGDNEQFF.

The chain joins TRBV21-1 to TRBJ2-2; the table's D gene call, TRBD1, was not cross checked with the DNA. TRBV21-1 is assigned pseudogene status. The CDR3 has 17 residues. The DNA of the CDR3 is TGTGCCAGCAGCTCATTCCAGGCCTTCGTGGGCACCGGGGAGCTGTTTTTT. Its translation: CASSSFQAFVGTGELFF.

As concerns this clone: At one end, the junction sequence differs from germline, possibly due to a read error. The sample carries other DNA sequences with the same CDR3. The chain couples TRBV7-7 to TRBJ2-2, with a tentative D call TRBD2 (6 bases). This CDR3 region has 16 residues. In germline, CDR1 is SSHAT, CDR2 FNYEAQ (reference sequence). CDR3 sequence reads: CASSPTGTGIAGELFF. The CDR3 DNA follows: TGTGCTAGCAGCCCCACGGGGACTGGTATCGCCGGGGAGCTGTTTTTT.